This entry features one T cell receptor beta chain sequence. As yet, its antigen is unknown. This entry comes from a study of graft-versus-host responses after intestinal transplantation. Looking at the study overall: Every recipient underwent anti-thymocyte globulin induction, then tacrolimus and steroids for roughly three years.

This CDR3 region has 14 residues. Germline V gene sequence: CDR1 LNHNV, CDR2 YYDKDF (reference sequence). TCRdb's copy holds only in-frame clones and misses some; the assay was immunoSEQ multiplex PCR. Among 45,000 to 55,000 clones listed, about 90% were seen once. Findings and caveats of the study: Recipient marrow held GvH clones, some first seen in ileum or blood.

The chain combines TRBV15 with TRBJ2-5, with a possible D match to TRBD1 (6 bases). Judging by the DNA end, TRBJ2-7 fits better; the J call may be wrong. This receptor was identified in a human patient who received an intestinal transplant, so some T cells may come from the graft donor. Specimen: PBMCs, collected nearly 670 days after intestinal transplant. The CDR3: CATSRQASSYEQYF. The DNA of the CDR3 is TGTGCCACCAGCCGACAGGCCAGCTCCTACGAGCAGTACTTC.